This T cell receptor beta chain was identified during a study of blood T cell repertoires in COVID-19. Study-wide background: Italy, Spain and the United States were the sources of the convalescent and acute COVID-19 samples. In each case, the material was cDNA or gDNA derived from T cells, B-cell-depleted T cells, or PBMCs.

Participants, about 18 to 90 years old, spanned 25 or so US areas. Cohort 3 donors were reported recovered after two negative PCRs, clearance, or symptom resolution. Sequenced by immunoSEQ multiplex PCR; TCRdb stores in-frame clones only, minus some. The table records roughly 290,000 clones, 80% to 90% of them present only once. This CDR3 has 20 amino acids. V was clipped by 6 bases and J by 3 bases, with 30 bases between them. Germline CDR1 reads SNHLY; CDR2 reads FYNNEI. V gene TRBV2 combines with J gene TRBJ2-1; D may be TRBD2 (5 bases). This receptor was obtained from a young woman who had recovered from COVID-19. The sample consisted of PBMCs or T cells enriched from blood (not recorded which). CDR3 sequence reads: CASRPTRADVLGTIYNEQFF. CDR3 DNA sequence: TGTGCCAGCAGACCAACGAGGGCCGACGTATTGGGTACTATCTACAATGAGCAGTTCTTC.